This is a list of T cell receptor beta chains from one sample in a study of blood T cell repertoires in COVID-19. Libraries were prepared by immunoSEQ multiplex PCR; TCRdb keeps only in-frame clonotypes and omits some of them. The data hold about 120,000 clones, with around nine tenths observed a single time. Source material: peripheral blood. The receptor set was obtained from a woman in her 50s with acute or convalescent COVID-19. The CDR3 runs from the conserved cysteine through the conserved F or W. The D gene is left open where the match is weak. Not all rows give a size; the values are once, few, many and, for expanded clones, a class.

TRBV5-1	15	NA	TRBJ2-5	NA	TGCGCCAGCAGCTTGGGGGGGGTAACCCAAGAGACCCAGTACTTC	CASSLGGVTQETQYF
TRBV20-1	11	NA	TRBJ1-5	NA	TGCAGTGCTAGGTCGAGGGAGGCCCAGCATTTT	CSARSREAQHF
TRBV6-5	12	TRBD2	TRBJ2-2	NA	TGTGCCAGCAGTTGGGGGGGAGGGGAGCTGTTTTTT	CASSWGGGELFF
TRBV7-2	15	NA	TRBJ1-5	NA	TGTGCCAGCAGCTTAGGAACAGGGCCTCACCAGCCCCAGCATTTT	CASSLGTGPHQPQHF
TRBV11-2	19	TRBD2	TRBJ2-1	NA	TGTGCCAGCAGCTTAGTTGGGGGTGACAGCGGGGGAAACTACAATGAGCAGTTCTTC	CASSLVGGDSGGNYNEQFF
TRBV9	13	NA	TRBJ2-3	NA	TGTGCCAGCAGCCCTAGCGGCACAGATACGCAGTATTTT	CASSPSGTDTQYF
TRBV3-1/TRBV3-2	15	NA	TRBJ1-2	NA	TGTGCCAGCAGCCAAGGCCAGGGCGTTAACTATGGCTACACCTTC	CASSQGQGVNYGYTF
TRBV11-3	15	TRBD1	TRBJ1-2	NA	TGTGCCAGCAGCTCCAGACAGGGTAGGGTCGATGGCTACACCTTC	CASSSRQGRVDGYTF
TRBV7-9	14	NA	TRBJ2-7	NA	TGTGCCAGCAGCTCCCTGACAGAAACCTACGAGCAGTACTTC	CASSSLTETYEQYF
TRBV7-2	15	TRBD2	TRBJ2-1	NA	TGTGCCAGCAGCTTAGGGGGACTAGGGAACAATGAGCAGTTCTTC	CASSLGGLGNNEQFF
TRBV6-2/TRBV6-3	15	NA	TRBJ2-1	NA	TGTGCCAGCAGTTACTGGGGGGTGTCCTACAATGAGCAGTTCTTC	CASSYWGVSYNEQFF
TRBV27	14	NA	TRBJ1-1	few	TGTGCCAGCAGAAGGAGGCAGCAGAACACTGAAGCTTTCTTT	CASRRRQQNTEAFF
TRBV4-1	14	NA	TRBJ2-1	NA	TGCGCCAGCAGCCAAGTAAGTACAGGCGGTGAGCAGTTCTTC	CASSQVSTGGEQFF
TRBV21-1	19	NA	TRBJ1-4	once	TGTGCCAGCAGCAAAGGGGCCAGGGGGAAGATATCAGGTAATGAAAAACTGTTTTTT	CASSKGARGKISGNEKLFF
TRBV6-5	12	NA	TRBJ2-1	NA	TGTGCCGCGCGGGTCCGAAACAATGAGCAGTTCTTC	CAARVRNNEQFF
TRBV18	13	NA	TRBJ2-1	NA	TGTGCCAGCTCACTGCAGGGCCCCAATGAGCAGTTCTTC	CASSLQGPNEQFF
TRBV6-2/TRBV6-3	17	NA	TRBJ1-5	NA	TGTGCCAGCAGCGGATCGCGACGGACTTATAGCAATCAGCCCCAGCATTTT	CASSGSRRTYSNQPQHF
TRBV5-6	16	NA	TRBJ1-2	NA	TGTGCCAGCAGCAAAGGATCAGGGATCTTTAGCTATGGCTACACCTTC	CASSKGSGIFSYGYTF
TRBV6-9	12	NA	TRBJ2-7	NA	TGTGCCAGCAGTTTTGGGCTGATCAGGAAGTACTTC	CASSFGLIRKYF
TRBV2	15	NA	TRBJ2-2	few	TGTGCCAGCAGTTCGGGGGATCTGGCACCCGGGGAGCTGTTTTTT	CASSSGDLAPGELFF
TRBV5-4	15	TRBD2	TRBJ2-1	few	TGTGCCAGCAGCCCGGGACTAGCGGAGATCAATGAGCAGTTCTTC	CASSPGLAEINEQFF
TRBV13	17	TRBD1	TRBJ1-2	NA	TGTGCCAGCAGCTTAGTCTATCTCCCACAGGGGGCGTTTGGCTACACCTTC	CASSLVYLPQGAFGYTF
TRBV5-1	13	NA	TRBJ2-1	once	TGCGCCAGCAGGATCCCGGTTGTTGATGAGCAGTTCTTC	CASRIPVVDEQFF
TRBV11-3	15	NA	TRBJ2-3	NA	TGTGCCAGCAGCTCCGTCGGAGGGTCGACAGATACGCAGTATTTT	CASSSVGGSTDTQYF